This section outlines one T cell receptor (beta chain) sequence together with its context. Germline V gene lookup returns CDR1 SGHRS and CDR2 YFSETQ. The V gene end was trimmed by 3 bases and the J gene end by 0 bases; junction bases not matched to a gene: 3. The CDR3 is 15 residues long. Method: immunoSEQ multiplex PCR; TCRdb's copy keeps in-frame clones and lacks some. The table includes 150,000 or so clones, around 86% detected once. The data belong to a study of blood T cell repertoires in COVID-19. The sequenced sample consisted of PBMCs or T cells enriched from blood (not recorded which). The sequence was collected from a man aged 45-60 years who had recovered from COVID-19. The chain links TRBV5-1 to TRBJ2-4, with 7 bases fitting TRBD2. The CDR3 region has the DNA TGCGCCAGCAGCTCTAGCGGACTAGCCAAAAACATTCAGTACTTC. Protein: CASSSSGLAKNIQYF.